Shown below are 2 T cell receptor beta chains from a single sample sequenced in a study of blood T cell repertoires in COVID-19. The protocol was immunoSEQ multiplex PCR, while the TCRdb copy is restricted to in-frame clones and leaves out a portion. Of about 150,000 clones in the sample, about 80% were seen once. Sequencing used peripheral blood. These receptors all stem from a human donor in a cohort sampled during active COVID-19.

The chain has TRBV18 and TRBJ2-4, with D perhaps matching TRBD2 (6 bases). CDR1 is KGHSH, CDR2 LQKENI, per germline. CDR3 length equals 16 residues. The ends were cut back, 0 bases at V and 2 bases at J, with 11 bases in the middle. CDR3 residues: CASSPPGLPSKNIQYF. The CDR3 DNA reads as TGTGCCAGCTCACCACCGGGACTTCCATCCAAAAACATTCAGTACTTC.

The chain uses TRBV13 and TRBJ2-6, with D perhaps matching TRBD1 (5 bases). Trimming shortened V by 3 bases and J by 2 bases, and 8 bases separated the two germline ends. Germline values: CDR1 PRHDT, CDR2 FYEKMQ (reference sequence). This CDR3 has 15 amino acids. CDR3 DNA sequence: TGTGCCAGCAGCTTCAGGGTGACTGGGGCCAACGTCCTGACTTTC. Translating gives CASSFRVTGANVLTF.